This T cell receptor beta chain was identified during a study of blood T cell repertoires in COVID-19. Looking at the study overall: Donors in the United States, Italy and Spain gave samples during acute or convalescent COVID-19. T cells, B-cell-depleted T cells, or PBMCs provided the cDNA or gDNA that served as material.

This clone appeared a single time. In the source study's methods: Counts of nucleated cells, estimated from reference gene primer amplification, were obtained. This table comes from immunoSEQ multiplex PCR, and its TCRdb copy is limited to in-frame clones, with some not included. V, J and clone size were drawn from that table, and D and trimming were deduced from the DNA. The sample includes under 200,000 clones, approximately 86% of them seen just once. Deletions cut 5 bases from V and 7 bases from J, with 19 bases between. Per the germline V gene, CDR1 is SGHKS and CDR2 is YYEKEE (reference sequence). The CDR3 has 15 residues.

Input material: PBMCs or T cells enriched from blood (not recorded which). The chain couples TRBV5-5 to TRBJ1-3; tentative D call: TRBD1 (5 bases). The TCR comes from a woman aged 55-70 years with acute COVID-19. CDR3 bases: TGTGCCAGCAGTACCGGGACGGAGGGGTATAACACCATATATTTT. Its translation: CASSTGTEGYNTIYF. The variable domain in full, completed from reference TRBV5-5 and TRBJ1-3, reads DAGVTQSPTHLIKTRGQQVTLRCSPISGHKSVSWYQQVLGQGPQFIFQYYEKEERGRGNFPDRFSARQFPNYSSELNVNALLLGDSALYLCASSTGTEGYNTIYFGEGSWLTVV.